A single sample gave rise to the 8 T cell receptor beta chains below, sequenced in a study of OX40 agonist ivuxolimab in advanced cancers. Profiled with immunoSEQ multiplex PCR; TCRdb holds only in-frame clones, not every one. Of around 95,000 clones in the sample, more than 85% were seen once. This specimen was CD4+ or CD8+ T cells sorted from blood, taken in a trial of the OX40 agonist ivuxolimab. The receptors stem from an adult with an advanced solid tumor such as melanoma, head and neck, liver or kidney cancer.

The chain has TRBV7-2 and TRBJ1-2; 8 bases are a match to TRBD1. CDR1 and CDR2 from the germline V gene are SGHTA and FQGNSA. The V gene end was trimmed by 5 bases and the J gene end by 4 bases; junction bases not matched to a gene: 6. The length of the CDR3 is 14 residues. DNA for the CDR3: TGTGCCAGCAGCGACGGACAGGGCCCCTATGGCTACACCTTC. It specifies CASSDGQGPYGYTF. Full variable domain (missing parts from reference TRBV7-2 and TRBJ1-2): GAGVSQSPSNKVTEKGKDVELRCDPISGHTALYWYRQSLGQGLEFLIYFQGNSAPDKSGLPSDRFSAERTGGSVSTLTIQRTQQEDSAVYLCASSDGQGPYGYTFGSGTRLTVV.

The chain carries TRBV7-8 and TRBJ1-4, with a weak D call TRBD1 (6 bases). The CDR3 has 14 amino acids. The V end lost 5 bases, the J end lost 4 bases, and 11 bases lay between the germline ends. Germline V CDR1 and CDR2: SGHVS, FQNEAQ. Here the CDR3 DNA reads TGTGCCAGCAGCAAGGGACACGTTAATGAAAAACTGTTTTTT. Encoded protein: CASSKGHVNEKLFF.

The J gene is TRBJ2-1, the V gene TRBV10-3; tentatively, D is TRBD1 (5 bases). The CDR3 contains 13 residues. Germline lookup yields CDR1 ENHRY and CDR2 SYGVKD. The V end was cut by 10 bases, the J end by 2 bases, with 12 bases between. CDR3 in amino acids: CATGRQTYNEQFF. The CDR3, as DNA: TGTGCCACAGGGCGACAAACCTACAATGAGCAGTTCTTC.

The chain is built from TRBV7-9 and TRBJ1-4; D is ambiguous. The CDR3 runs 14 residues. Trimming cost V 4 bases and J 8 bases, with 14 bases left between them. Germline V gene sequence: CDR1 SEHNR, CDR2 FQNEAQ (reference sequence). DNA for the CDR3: TGTGCCAGCAGCTCGTCGGGTGATGGCGAAAAACTGTTTTTT. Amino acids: CASSSSGDGEKLFF.

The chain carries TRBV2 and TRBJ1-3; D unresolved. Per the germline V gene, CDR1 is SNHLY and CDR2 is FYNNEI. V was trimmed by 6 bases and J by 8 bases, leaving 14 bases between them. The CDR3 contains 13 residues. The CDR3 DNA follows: TGTGCCAGCAGCGAGGGCGGCTTAGACACCATATATTTT. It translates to CASSEGGLDTIYF.

The CDR3 coding sequence is TGTGCCAGCAGCTTGCCGGACAGGGTAGGCGAGCAGTACTTC. As protein: CASSLPDRVGEQYF. The rearrangement links TRBV5-6 to TRBJ2-7; the match to TRBD1 covers 8 bases. The germline CDR1 and CDR2 sequences are SGHDT and YYEEEE. This CDR3 has 14 amino acids. The J segment lost 6 bases and the V segment lost 1 base, leaving 6 bases of the junction unmatched.

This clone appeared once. CDR3 nucleotide sequence: TGTGCCAGCAGTTACGAAACAGACCTGAACACTGAAGCTTTCTTT. Its protein is CASSYETDLNTEAFF. The rearrangement uses TRBV6-6 and TRBJ1-1; D remains ambiguous. The CDR3 loop spans 15 amino acids. V lost 2 bases and J 0 bases, leaving 10 bases between the germline ends. Looked up from germline, CDR1 is MNHNY and CDR2 is SVGAGI (reference sequence).

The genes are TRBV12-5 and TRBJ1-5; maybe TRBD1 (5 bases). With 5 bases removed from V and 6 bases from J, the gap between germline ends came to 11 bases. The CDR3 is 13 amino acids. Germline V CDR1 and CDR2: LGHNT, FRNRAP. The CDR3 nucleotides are TGTGCTAGTGGTCCGGGGGAGGGTCAGCCCCAGCATTTT. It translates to CASGPGEGQPQHF.